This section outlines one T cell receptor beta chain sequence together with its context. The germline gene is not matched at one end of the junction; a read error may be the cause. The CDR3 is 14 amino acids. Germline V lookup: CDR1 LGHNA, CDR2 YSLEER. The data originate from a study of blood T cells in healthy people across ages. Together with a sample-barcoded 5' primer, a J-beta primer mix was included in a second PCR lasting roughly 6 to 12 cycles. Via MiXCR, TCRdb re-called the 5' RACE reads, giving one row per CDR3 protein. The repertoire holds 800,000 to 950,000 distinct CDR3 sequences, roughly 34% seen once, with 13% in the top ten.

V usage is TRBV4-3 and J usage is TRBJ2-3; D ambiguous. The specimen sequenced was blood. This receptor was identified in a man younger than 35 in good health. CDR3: CASNQDSSTDTQYF. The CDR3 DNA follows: TGCGCCAGCAACCAAGATAGCAGCACGGATACGCAGTATTTT.